This T cell receptor beta chain originates from a study of low-dose radiotherapy and immunotherapy resistance in tumors. Whole-study context: Cohort 1 was given 0.5 Gy per fraction every 2 weeks, for 6.5 Gy total. Each patient was administered nivolumab intravenously at 240 mg, which was a flat dose, every two weeks, along with intravenous ipilimumab at 1 mg/kg every six weeks. Oral aspirin at 300 mg was taken daily by patients for four cycles, beginning on cycle 1 day 1.

Indicated time point: after trial treatment. Treatment of the sample: LDRT plus nivolumab, ipilimumab, low-dose cyclophosphamide and aspirin (RACIN trial). This clonotype was observed at least ten times. V dropped 3 bases and J dropped 2; count of bases not matched to a gene: 1. This CDR3 contains 15 residues. The germline CDR1 and CDR2 sequences are WNHNN and SYGVQD (reference sequence). TRAV- and TRBV-specific primers primed first-strand cDNA, covering alpha and beta chains. A roughly 20-cycle PCR with a constant-region primer and V-primer adapter amplified TCRs. Amplification of the isolated mRNA used in vitro transcription. TCRdb processed the reads anew with MiXCR; each CDR3 protein has one entry. This repertoire shows roughly 100,000 distinct CDR3 sequences, roughly 20% found once; its top ten account for roughly 13%.

The chain employs TRBV10-1 and TRBJ2-1; 10 positions match TRBD2. This specimen consisted of PBMCs, obtained after low-dose radiotherapy plus immunotherapy. This clonotype was sampled from a female donor with ovarian cancer. CDR3 sequence reads: CASSETSGTYNEQFF. The DNA for the CDR3 is TGCGCCAGCAGTGAAACTAGCGGGACCTACAATGAGCAGTTCTTC.